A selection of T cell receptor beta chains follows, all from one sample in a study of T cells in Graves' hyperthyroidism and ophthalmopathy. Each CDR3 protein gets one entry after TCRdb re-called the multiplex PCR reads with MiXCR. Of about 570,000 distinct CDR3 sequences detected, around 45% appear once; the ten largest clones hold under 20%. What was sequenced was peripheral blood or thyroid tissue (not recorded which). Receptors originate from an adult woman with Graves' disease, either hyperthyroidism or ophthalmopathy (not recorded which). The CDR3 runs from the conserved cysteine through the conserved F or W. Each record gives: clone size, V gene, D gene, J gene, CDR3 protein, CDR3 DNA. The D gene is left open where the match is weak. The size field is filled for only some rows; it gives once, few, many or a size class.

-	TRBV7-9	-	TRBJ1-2	CASSLGLSGVLANYGYTF	TGTGCCAGCAGCTTAGGACTTAGCGGCGTACTGGCTAACTATGGCTACACCTTC
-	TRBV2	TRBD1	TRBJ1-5	CASSEQGGQPQHF	TGTGCCAGCAGTGAACAGGGGGGTCAGCCCCAGCATTTT
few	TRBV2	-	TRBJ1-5	CASDRDTDFPQHF	TGTGCCAGCGACCGGGACACGGATTTCCCCCAGCATTTT
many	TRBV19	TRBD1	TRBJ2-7	CATRGQVYEQYF	TGTGCCACCAGAGGACAGGTCTACGAGCAGTACTTC
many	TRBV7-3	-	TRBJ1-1	CASSLRSRDEAFF	TGTGCCAGCAGCTTAAGAAGTCGGGATGAAGCTTTCTTT
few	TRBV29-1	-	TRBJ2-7	CSLEAGSGYEQYF	TGCAGCTTGGAGGCGGGCTCCGGCTACGAGCAGTACTTC
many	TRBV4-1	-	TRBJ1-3	CASSQVLTRYSGNTIYF	TGCGCCAGCAGCCAAGTCCTCACGCGGTACTCTGGAAACACCATATATTTT
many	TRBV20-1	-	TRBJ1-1	CSATTALGYTEAFF	TGCAGTGCCACCACAGCGTTGGGGTACACTGAAGCTTTCTTT
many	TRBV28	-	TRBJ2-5	CASSPPRSQETQYF	TGTGCCAGCAGCCCCCCTCGAAGTCAAGAGACCCAGTACTTC
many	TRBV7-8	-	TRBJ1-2	CASSLRTPWVGYTF	TGTGCCAGCAGCTTGCGCACGCCCTGGGTGGGCTACACCTTC
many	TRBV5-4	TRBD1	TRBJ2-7	CASRSDRGPAYEQYF	TGTGCCAGCAGGTCGGACAGGGGGCCTGCCTACGAGCAGTACTTC
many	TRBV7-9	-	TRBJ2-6	CASSPDGGANVLTF	TGCGCCAGCAGCCCGGATGGGGGGGCCAACGTCCTGACTTTC
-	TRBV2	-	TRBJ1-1	CASRLGAEGTEAFF	TGTGCCAGCCGCCTCGGGGCGGAGGGCACTGAAGCTTTCTTT
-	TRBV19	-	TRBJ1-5	CASSARGGSGNQPQHF	TGTGCCAGTAGTGCCCGGGGGGGGTCGGGCAATCAGCCCCAGCATTTT
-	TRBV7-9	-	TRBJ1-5	CASSFSGATAETQHF	TGTGCCAGCAGCTTTAGCGGAGCAACAGCGGAGACCCAGCATTTT
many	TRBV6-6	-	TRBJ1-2	CASSGSGPYGYTF	TGTGCCAGCAGTGGATCCGGCCCCTATGGCTACACCTTC
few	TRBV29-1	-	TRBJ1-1	CSVEKRQRNTEAFF	TGCAGCGTTGAGAAAAGACAGCGGAACACTGAAGCTTTCTTT
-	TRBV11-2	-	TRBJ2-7	CASRELGGMDEQYF	TGTGCCAGCAGGGAGTTGGGGGGCATGGACGAGCAGTACTTC
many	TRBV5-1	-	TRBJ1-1	CASSFGLNTEAFF	TGCGCCAGCAGCTTTGGGCTGAACACTGAAGCTTTCTTT
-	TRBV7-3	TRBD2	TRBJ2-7	CASSLRGGRYEQYF	TGTGCTAGCAGCTTACGGGGGGGCCGCTACGAGCAGTACTTC